These 16 T cell receptor beta chains were all obtained from the same sample, sequenced in a study of Graves' ophthalmopathy and Graves' hyperthyroidism. For repertoire sequencing, the TCR beta CDR3 regions were amplified from RNA transcripts. HTBI-primed RT-PCR formed the first round, and a multiplex PCR formed the second. In TCRdb, the multiplex PCR reads were re-called with MiXCR into one record per CDR3 protein. The sample contains around 1,000,000 distinct CDR3 sequences, around a third of which appear only once. The sequenced sample was peripheral blood or thyroid tissue (not recorded which). The source is an adult man with Graves' hyperthyroidism.

This chain connects TRBV28 to TRBJ1-6; 8 nucleotides agree with TRBD1. The ends lost 8 bases at V and 10 bases at J; junction bases unmatched: 16. The germline gives CDR1 MDHEN, CDR2 SYDVKM. The CDR3 has 16 amino acids. CDR3 nucleotides: TGTGCCAGCCGAAACCCGCGCCTCAGGGGGCGGTCACCCCTCCACTTT. This translates into CASRNPRLRGRSPLHF.

This clonotype was picked up a small number of times. The gene calls are TRBV3-1 and TRBJ1-1; D is possibly TRBD1 (6 bases). The CDR3 covers 17 residues. The V end was cut by 4 bases, the J end by 5 bases, with 23 bases between. Looked up from germline, CDR1 is LGHDT and CDR2 is YNNKEL (reference sequence). The CDR3 DNA reads as TGTGCCAGCAGCCCAAAGTTACGGTCAGGGGCCGGAACTGAAGCTTTCTTT. It codes for CASSPKLRSGAGTEAFF.

This clonotype showed up many times. The J gene is TRBJ2-5, the V gene TRBV10-3; TRBD1 matches at 9 bases. CDR1 is ENHRY and CDR2 is SYGVKD in the germline V gene. The CDR3 loop spans 14 amino acids. The ends lost 6 bases at V and 5 bases at J; junction bases unmatched: 7. As DNA, the CDR3 is TGTGCCATCAGACCGGGACAGGGCACTGAGACCCAGTACTTC. Protein product: CAIRPGQGTETQYF.

The DNA of the CDR3 is TGCAGTGCTAGTTTCCCCGAGGCTAGCGGGAGCTACGAGCAGTACTTC. Protein product: CSASFPEASGSYEQYF. The V and J genes are TRBV20-1 and TRBJ2-7, with 10 positions matching TRBD2. The trim removed 3 bases at V and 3 bases at J, leaving 11 bases unmatched. The CDR3 sequence is 16 residues long. Germline CDR1 DFQATT, CDR2 SNEGSKA (reference sequence).

This clonotype turned up a few times. The chain joins TRBV10-2 to TRBJ1-1; D uncertain. The CDR3 loop spans 12 amino acids. Germline values: CDR1 WSHSY, CDR2 SAAADI. Trimming removed 8 bases at V and 4 bases at J, with 11 bases between. In DNA form, the CDR3 reads TGCGCCAGCGGCTCCGCGGGCACTGAAGCTTTCTTT. Translated: CASGSAGTEAFF.

J is TRBJ1-2 and V is TRBV29-1, with D tentatively TRBD1 (6 bases). The CDR3 has 14 residues. Germline V gives CDR1 SQVTM, CDR2 ANQGSEA. V was trimmed by 7 bases and J by 2 bases, leaving 17 bases between them. The CDR3 reads CSAADGRGNYGYTF. The CDR3 DNA reads as TGCAGCGCTGCGGACGGGAGGGGGAACTATGGCTACACCTTC.

This clonotype has at least ten counts. The chain recombines TRBV9 with TRBJ2-7; weak D call: TRBD1 (6 bases). There are 14 residues in the CDR3. The germline V gene has CDR1 SGDLS and CDR2 YYNGEE. Trimming took 0 bases from V and 3 from J, leaving 10 bases between them. CDR3 sequence reads: CASSVAGANYEQYF. CDR3 DNA: TGTGCCAGCAGCGTAGCAGGGGCTAACTACGAGCAGTACTTC.

This chain connects TRBV7-3 to TRBJ2-7, with TRBD1 as a possible D gene (6 bases). In germline, CDR1 is SGHTA, CDR2 FQGTGA. The CDR3 is 16 residues long. V lost 5 bases to trimming and J lost 3 bases, with 20 bases between them. The CDR3 spells CASSQGPRSPNYEQYF. The CDR3 DNA is TGTGCCAGCAGCCAGGGGCCCCGATCCCCTAACTACGAGCAGTACTTC.

This clonotype has a handful of counts. This rearrangement joins TRBV7-2 to TRBJ2-7; TRBD2 might be the D (6 bases). With the DNA end fitting TRBJ2-1 better, the J assignment may be wrong. The CDR3 is 14 residues long. The germline V gene has CDR1 SGHTA and CDR2 FQGNSA. CDR3 loop: CASSSPRGSNEQFF. CDR3 sequence (DNA): TGTGCCAGCAGCTCGCCCCGGGGGTCCAATGAGCAGTTCTTC.

In this sample, this clonotype turned up a few times. The chain joins TRBV7-9 to TRBJ1-4; D gene ambiguous. Germline V gene data show CDR1 as SEHNR and CDR2 as FQNEAQ (reference sequence). The CDR3 has 17 amino acids. V was shortened by 1 base and J by 1 base, with 13 bases between the two germline ends. CDR3 nucleotides: TGTGCCAGCAGCTTAGGGGCCCACAGCAGAACTAATGAAAAACTGTTTTTT. Its protein is CASSLGAHSRTNEKLFF.

This clonotype was counted ten times or more. V usage is TRBV19 and J usage is TRBJ2-7; possibly TRBD1 for D (7 bases). This CDR3 region has 14 residues. Germline values: CDR1 LNHDA, CDR2 SQIVND (reference sequence). The V gene lost 5 bases and the J gene lost 6 bases, with 17 bases spanning the gap. CDR3 region: CASSPPRDSREQYF. The CDR3, as DNA: TGTGCCAGTAGTCCTCCGCGGGACAGCCGCGAGCAGTACTTC.

The chain has TRBV15 and TRBJ2-5; D unresolved. CDR3 size: 14 residues. Per germline, CDR1 LNHNV and CDR2 YYDKDF (reference sequence). V was clipped by 3 bases and J by 7 bases, with 15 bases between them. Here the CDR3 DNA reads TGTGCCACCAGCAGCCAGGTCCAAGAAGGGACCCAGTACTTC. Protein: CATSSQVQEGTQYF. The full variable domain, completed using reference TRBV15 and TRBJ2-5, is DAMVIQNPRYQVTQFGKPVTLSCSQTLNHNVMYWYQQKSSQAPKLLFHYYDKDFNNEADTPDNFQSRRPNTSFCFLDIRSPGLGDTAMYLCATSSQVQEGTQYFGPGTRLLVL.

This clonotype was seen once. The chain employs TRBV19 and TRBJ1-3, with a possible D match to TRBD1 (5 bases). This CDR3 spans 16 amino acids. Germline V CDR1 and CDR2: LNHDA, SQIVND (reference sequence). Trimming took off 2 bases at V and 9 bases at J, with 20 bases between the two ends. This CDR3 reads CASSISSRGTGATIYF. As DNA, the CDR3 is TGTGCCAGTAGTATATCGTCTAGGGGTACTGGGGCCACCATATATTTT.

This clonotype was detected ten times or more. The rearrangement uses TRBV24-1 and TRBJ1-5; 9 nucleotides line up with TRBD1. Germline CDR1 KGHDR, CDR2 SFDVKD. The CDR3 has 15 residues. V trimming: 4 bases; J trimming: 4 bases; junction bases outside the gene matches: 4. The CDR3 DNA is TGTGCCACCAGTGAAGGGGACAGGGTGAATCAGCCCCAGCATTTT. Its translation is CATSEGDRVNQPQHF.

This chain connects TRBV7-9 to TRBJ1-2; D gene unclear. The CDR3 contains 14 residues. Germline V gives CDR1 SEHNR, CDR2 FQNEAQ (reference sequence). Trimming pared 3 bases from V and 8 bases from J, leaving 16 bases between. The CDR3 region is CASSLAQSLYGYTF. In nucleotides, the CDR3 is TGTGCCAGCAGCTTGGCACAGAGCTTATACGGCTACACCTTC.

In nucleotides, the CDR3 is TGCAGTGCTGTGCCGGGACTAGCACAAGAGACCCAGTACTTC. It is translated as CSAVPGLAQETQYF. The chain has TRBV20-1 and TRBJ2-5, with 9 nucleotides matching TRBD2. CDR1 and CDR2 from the germline V gene are DFQATT and SNEGSKA (reference sequence). The CDR3 consists of 14 residues. With 5 bases clipped from V and 2 bases from J, the junction kept 6 bases outside the gene matches.